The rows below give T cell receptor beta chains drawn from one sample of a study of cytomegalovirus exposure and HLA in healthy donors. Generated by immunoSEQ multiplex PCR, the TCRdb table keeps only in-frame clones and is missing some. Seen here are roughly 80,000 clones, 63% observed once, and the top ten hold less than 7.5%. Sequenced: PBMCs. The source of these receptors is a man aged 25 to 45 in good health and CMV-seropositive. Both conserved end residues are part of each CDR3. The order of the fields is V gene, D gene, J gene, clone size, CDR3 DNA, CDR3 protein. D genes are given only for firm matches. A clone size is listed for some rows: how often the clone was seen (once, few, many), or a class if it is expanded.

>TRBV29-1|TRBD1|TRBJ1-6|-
TGCAGCGTTAGGGCAGGGGGGAATTCACCCCTCCACTTT
CSVRAGGNSPLHF
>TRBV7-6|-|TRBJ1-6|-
TGTGCCAGCAGCTTAGTCGTTAATTCACCCCTCCACTTT
CASSLVVNSPLHF
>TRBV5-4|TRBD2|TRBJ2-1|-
TGTGCCAGCAGCTCACCCGGGGCAGCGGGGACTGAGCAGTTCTTC
CASSSPGAAGTEQFF
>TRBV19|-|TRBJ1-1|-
TGTGCCAGTAGTATAGGATCACGACAATGGAACACTGAAGCTTTCTTT
CASSIGSRQWNTEAFF
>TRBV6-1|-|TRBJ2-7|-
TGTGCCAGCAGTGTTGACAGCTACGAGCAGTACTTC
CASSVDSYEQYF
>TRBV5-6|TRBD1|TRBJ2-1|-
TGTGCCAGCAGCGCCCCCAAGGGGGCCTCCTACAATGAGCAGTTCTTC
CASSAPKGASYNEQFF
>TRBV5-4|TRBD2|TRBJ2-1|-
TGTGCCAGCAGTACGGGGCGGGGGGGCGGTAATGAGCAGTTCTTC
CASSTGRGGGNEQFF
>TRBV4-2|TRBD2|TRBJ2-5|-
TGTGCCAGCAGCCAAGAGGCTAGCGGGAGCGGTGAGACCCAGTACTTC
CASSQEASGSGETQYF
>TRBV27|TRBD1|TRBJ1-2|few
TGTGCCAGCGGGAAGACAGGGGACTATGGCTACACCTTC
CASGKTGDYGYTF
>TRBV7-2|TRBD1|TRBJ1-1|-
TGTGCCAGCAGACCGCTGGGCTGGGACAGGGTCTCCACTGAAGCTTTCTTT
CASRPLGWDRVSTEAFF
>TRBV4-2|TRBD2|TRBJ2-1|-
TGTGCCAGCAGCCCCACACAGCGGGGGCTAGACTACAATGAGCAGTTCTTC
CASSPTQRGLDYNEQFF
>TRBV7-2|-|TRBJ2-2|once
TGTGCCAGCAGCTTCAGGGGCGGGGGGAACACCGGGGAGCTGTTTTTT
CASSFRGGGNTGELFF
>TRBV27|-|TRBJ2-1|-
TGTGCCAGCAGTTTATACAGTGGGAGCAGAGAGCAGTTCTTC
CASSLYSGSREQFF
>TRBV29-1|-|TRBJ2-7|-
TGCAGCGTTGCAGGGGATCATTACGAGCAGTACTTC
CSVAGDHYEQYF
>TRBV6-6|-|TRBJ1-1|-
TGTGCCAGCAGTCCCCGACAGGTGAGGGGTACTGAAGCTTTCTTT
CASSPRQVRGTEAFF
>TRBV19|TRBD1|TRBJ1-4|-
TGTGCCAGTAACACCGACAGGGTTCGTGAAAAACTGTTTTTT
CASNTDRVREKLFF
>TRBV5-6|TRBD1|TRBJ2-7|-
TGTGCCAGCAGGCCAAATGGGGGACAGGGGGGCTACGAGCAGTACTTC
CASRPNGGQGGYEQYF
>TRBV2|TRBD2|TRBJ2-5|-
TGTGCCAGCTTTGAGACTAGCGGGGGGGAGACCCAGTACTTC
CASFETSGGETQYF
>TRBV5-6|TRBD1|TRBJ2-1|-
TGTGCCAGCAGGGGGAGACCGGGACAGGGTCGTTTCGTTGAGCAGTTCTTC
CASRGRPGQGRFVEQFF
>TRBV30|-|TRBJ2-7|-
TGTGCCTGGAGTGCCGAGAGCCACGAGCAGTACTTC
CAWSAESHEQYF
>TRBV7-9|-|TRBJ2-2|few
TGTGCCAGCAGCTCCGGGACTCCTAACACCGGGGAGCTGTTTTTT
CASSSGTPNTGELFF
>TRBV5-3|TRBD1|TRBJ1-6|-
TGTGCCAGAAGCTCCCGGGACAGGTATTCACCCCTCCACTTT
CARSSRDRYSPLHF
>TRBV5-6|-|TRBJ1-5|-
TGTGCCAGCAGCTTGTTGGACAATTGGGGCAATCAGCCCCAGCATTTT
CASSLLDNWGNQPQHF
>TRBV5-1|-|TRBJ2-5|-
TGCGCCAGCAGCTTGGTGGTAGAGGGAGAGACCCAGTACTTC
CASSLVVEGETQYF
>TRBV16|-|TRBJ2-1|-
TGTGCCAGCAGCCAAAGGGGGGGATACAATGAGCAGTTCTTC
CASSQRGGYNEQFF
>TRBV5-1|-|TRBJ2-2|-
TGCGCCAGCAGCTTGGCCGGACAGAACACCGGGGAGCTGTTTTTT
CASSLAGQNTGELFF
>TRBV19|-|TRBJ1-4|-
TGTGCCAGTAGTATGACGGGGAGAAAACTGTTTTTT
CASSMTGRKLFF
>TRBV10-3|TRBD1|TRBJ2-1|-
TGTGCCATCAAGGGGGTAACAGGGGCCTACAATGAGCAGTTCTTC
CAIKGVTGAYNEQFF
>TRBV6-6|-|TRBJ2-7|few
TGTGCCAGCAGTTACGCGAACGACTACGAGCAGTACTTC
CASSYANDYEQYF